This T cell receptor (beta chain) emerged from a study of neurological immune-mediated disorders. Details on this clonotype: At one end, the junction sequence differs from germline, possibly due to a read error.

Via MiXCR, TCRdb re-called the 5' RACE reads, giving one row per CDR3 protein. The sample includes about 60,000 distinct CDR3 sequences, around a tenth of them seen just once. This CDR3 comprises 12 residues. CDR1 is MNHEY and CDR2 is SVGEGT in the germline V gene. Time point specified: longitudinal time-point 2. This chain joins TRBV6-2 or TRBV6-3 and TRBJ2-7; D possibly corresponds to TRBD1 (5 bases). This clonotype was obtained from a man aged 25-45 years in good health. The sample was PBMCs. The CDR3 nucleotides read TGTGTCAGCAGGGTATGCGGCTACGAGCAGTACTTC. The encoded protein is CVSRVCGYEQYF.